This T cell receptor beta chain is from a study of regulatory T cells in long-lasting Graves disease. Overall study results and limits: Sample size, which was small, may have reduced accuracy.

Assembly of TCR beta libraries relied on iRepertoire HTBI primers together with Arm-PCR of CDR3 regions. In the authors' methods: Samples collectively showed 62 TRBV and more than 12 TRBJ segments. TCRdb analysed the multiplex PCR reads with MiXCR anew, one entry per CDR3 protein. The V and J calls follow TCRdb's processing rather than the paper's. The data contain roughly 560,000 distinct CDR3 sequences, 12% of them singletons. In its sample, this clonotype was seen many times. Antigen: not known. The time point here: newly diagnosed GD, antithyroid drugs for less than 3 months. Scientists built the TCR library using RNA that was extracted from PBMCs. The sample was also reused in another study, on T cells in Graves' hyperthyroidism and ophthalmopathy. That paper adds: Using the HTBI primer set, a first-round RT-PCR was run on the TCR CDR3.

The sample was peripheral blood mononuclear cells (PBMCs), taken at new diagnosis, from a patient treated with antithyroid drugs. This clonotype was sampled from a woman in her 30s with Graves disease.

CDR3 loop: CSARDIGNYGYTF. The CDR3 DNA reads as TGCAGTGCTAGAGACATCGGGAACTATGGCTACACCTTC. The V and J genes are TRBV20-1 and TRBJ1-2, with unresolved D. This CDR3 contains 13 residues. Trimming removed 0 bases from V and 2 bases from J, with 7 bases in between. Germline V CDR1 and CDR2: DFQATT, SNEGSKA (reference sequence).